A single sample gave rise to the 18 T cell receptor beta chains below, sequenced in a study of sequential checkpoint blockade in melanoma. As to treatment: randomized to nivolumab then ipilimumab (arm A) or the reverse (arm B). Clones were sequenced by immunoSEQ multiplex PCR, and TCRdb holds only the in-frame ones, with some missing. The data contain 20,000 or so clones, about 83% of them seen just once; the ten biggest clones take up 30% to 45%. Source: CD8+ T cells sorted from blood (inferred from file names), taken from a patient given nivolumab and ipilimumab in sequence. The receptors here all came from a human donor with melanoma.

On this clone itself: At one boundary the junction diverges from the germline segment, which might be a read error. The chain uses TRBV6-4 and TRBJ2-3; TRBD2 is a possible D gene (5 bases). The CDR3 consists of 14 residues. The germline gives CDR1 MRHNA, CDR2 SNTAGT. CDR3 sequence (DNA): TGTGCCAGCAGTGACGGGGAGAGCACAGATACGCAGTGTTTT. As protein: CASSDGESTDTQCF.

This clone was detected only once. The chain uses TRBV28 and TRBJ1-1, with a possible D match to TRBD1 (5 bases). V dropped 5 bases and J dropped 1 base, with 8 bases sitting between them. Germline loops: CDR1 MDHEN, CDR2 SYDVKM. The CDR3 has 13 residues. In DNA, the CDR3 is TGTGCCAGCAGTCTAGGGGAGAACACTGAAGCTTTCTTT. This encodes CASSLGENTEAFF.

For this clone: Other DNA sequences in the same sample also yield this CDR3. The chain has TRBV7-9 and TRBJ1-1; 8 bases line up with TRBD1. The CDR3 loop spans 13 amino acids. V shed 1 base and J 8 bases; nucleotides not matched to a gene: 3. Germline V gene sequence: CDR1 SEHNR, CDR2 FQNEAQ (reference sequence). CDR3 residues: CASSLVGQGEAFF. In DNA form, the CDR3 reads TGTGCCAGCAGCTTAGTTGGACAGGGAGAAGCTTTCTTT.

On this clone: One end of the junction does not line up with germline, which may come from a read error. Other DNA sequences in the sample encode the same CDR3. The chain employs TRBV9 and TRBJ1-2; 7 bases line up with TRBD1. This CDR3 spans 15 amino acids. Germline CDR1 reads SGDLS; CDR2 reads YYNGEE. In nucleotides, the CDR3 is TGCGCCAGCAGCGTAGAGAATTCCGGGACAGACGGCTACACCTTC. Protein sequence: CASSVENSGTDGYTF. The variable domain in full, with the rest retrieved from reference TRBV9 and TRBJ1-2, is DSGVTQTPKHLITATGQRVTLRCSPRSGDLSVYWYQQSLDQGLQFLIQYYNGEERAKGNILERFSAQQFPDLHSELNLSSLELGDSALYFCASSVENSGTDGYTFGSGTRLTVV.

The chain employs TRBV7-6 and TRBJ1-1; TRBD1 agrees at 9 bases. The V segment lost 5 bases and the J segment 1 base; nucleotides outside the gene matches: 2. CDR3 size: 14 residues. Germline-derived CDR1 and CDR2 are SGHVS and FNYEAQ. The CDR3 region has the DNA TGTGCCAGCAGCCCGACAGGGGGGAACACTGAAGCTTTCTTT. Amino acid sequence: CASSPTGGNTEAFF.

The chain is built from TRBV27 and TRBJ2-7; 7 bases match TRBD2. The CDR3 runs 15 residues. The V and J ends lost 5 bases and 2 bases, in that order; junction bases with no gene match: 9. CDR1 MNHEY and CDR2 SMNVEV come from the germline V gene (reference sequence). In nucleotides, the CDR3 is TGTGCCAGCAGTCCAGAGGGCGGGAGCACCTACGAGCAGTACTTC. Encoded protein: CASSPEGGSTYEQYF.

This clone was found once. J is TRBJ2-7 and V is TRBV11-3; D perhaps matches TRBD1 (6 bases). Per the germline V gene, CDR1 is SGHNT and CDR2 is YENEEA. The length of the CDR3 is 14 residues. With 5 bases removed from V and 0 bases from J, the gap between germline ends came to 11 bases. The CDR3 reads CASSTRDNSYEQYF. For the CDR3, the DNA is TGTGCCAGCAGCACTAGGGACAACTCCTACGAGCAGTACTTC.

The CDR3 DNA reads as TGTGCCAGCAGAACTAGCGGGAGGATAGGCGAGCAGTTCTTC. Encoded protein: CASRTSGRIGEQFF. The chain combines TRBV2 with TRBJ2-1; 12 nucleotides match TRBD2. The length of the CDR3 is 14 residues. Germline V gene data show CDR1 as SNHLY and CDR2 as FYNNEI. The V gene end was trimmed by 6 bases and the J gene end by 10 bases; junction bases not matched to a gene: 7.

J is TRBJ2-5 and V is TRBV19; tentative D call: TRBD2 (6 bases). The J call may be faulty, since TRBJ2-7 better matches the DNA end. This CDR3 comprises 11 residues. The germline V gene has CDR1 LNHDA and CDR2 SQIVND (reference sequence). The CDR3 spells CATGTSYEQYF. DNA for the CDR3: TGTGCCACCGGGACTTCCTACGAGCAGTACTTC.

The V gene is TRBV29-1, the J gene TRBJ2-1, with 8 bases aligning to TRBD2. The germline V gene encodes CDR1 SQVTM and CDR2 ANQGSEA. J lost 3 bases, V lost 1 base, and 8 bases had no gene match. The CDR3 has 16 amino acids. The CDR3 DNA reads TGCAGCGTTGAAGGAGGAGCGGGAGAGTACTACAATGAGCAGTTCTTC. Translation gives CSVEGGAGEYYNEQFF.

The chain carries TRBV6-5 and TRBJ1-5; no definite D call. Per germline, CDR1 MNHEY and CDR2 SVGAGI. The CDR3 sequence is 12 residues long. Trimming took 4 bases from V and 7 from J, leaving 8 bases between them. The CDR3 bases are TGTGCCAGCAGTTTCCCGGGGCAGCCCCAGCATTTT. It translates to CASSFPGQPQHF.

This rearrangement joins TRBV29-1 to TRBJ2-7, with no clear D. Germline V gene lookup returns CDR1 SQVTM and CDR2 ANQGSEA. CDR3 length: 14 residues. The V end was cut by 0 bases, the J end by 2 bases, with 11 bases between. Here the CDR3 reads CSVEESGLTYEQYF. CDR3 bases: TGCAGCGTTGAAGAAAGTGGGCTAACCTACGAGCAGTACTTC.

This clone was seen only a few times. The CDR3 loop reads CASSPRSGSAYEQYF. The DNA of the CDR3 is TGTGCCAGCAGCCCTCGGAGCGGGAGCGCCTACGAGCAGTACTTC. V gene TRBV28 combines with J gene TRBJ2-7; 8 positions match TRBD2. The CDR3 runs to 15 residues. V lost 6 bases to trimming and J lost 2 bases; unmatched junction nucleotides: 9. The germline V gene has CDR1 MDHEN and CDR2 SYDVKM. Full variable domain (outside the CDR3, taken from reference TRBV28 and TRBJ2-7): DVKVTQSSRYLVKRTGEKVFLECVQDMDHENMFWYRQDPGLGLRLIYFSYDVKMKEKGDIPEGYSVSREKKERFSLILESASTNQTSMYLCASSPRSGSAYEQYFGPGTRLTVT.

The rearrangement links TRBV28 to TRBJ2-1; a weak D match, TRBD2 (6 bases). V was clipped by 3 bases and J by 4 bases, with 16 bases between them. Germline V lookup: CDR1 MDHEN, CDR2 SYDVKM. The CDR3 extends over 16 amino acids. CDR3 residues: CASSLADYPSYNEQFF. The CDR3 nucleotides are TGTGCCAGCAGTTTGGCGGACTACCCGTCGTACAATGAGCAGTTCTTC. Drawing the rest from reference TRBV28 and TRBJ2-1, the complete variable domain is DVKVTQSSRYLVKRTGEKVFLECVQDMDHENMFWYRQDPGLGLRLIYFSYDVKMKEKGDIPEGYSVSREKKERFSLILESASTNQTSMYLCASSLADYPSYNEQFFGPGTRLTVL.

The V gene is TRBV19, the J gene TRBJ2-5, with 7 bases aligning to TRBD1. V lost 6 bases and J lost 3; bases outside the gene matches: 10. The CDR3 has 15 amino acids. In germline, CDR1 is LNHDA, CDR2 SQIVND (reference sequence). CDR3 protein: CASSPDPGTEETQYF. The CDR3 region has the DNA TGTGCCAGTAGCCCCGACCCCGGGACAGAAGAGACCCAGTACTTC. The variable domain in full, with the rest retrieved from reference TRBV19 and TRBJ2-5, is DGGITQSPKYLFRKEGQNVTLSCEQNLNHDAMYWYRQDPGQGLRLIYYSQIVNDFQKGDIAEGYSVSREKKESFPLTVTSAQKNPTAFYLCASSPDPGTEETQYFGPGTRLLVL.

The CDR3 sequence: CATSTAGGNGYTF. The CDR3 region has the DNA TGTGCCACCAGCACCGCCGGGGGGAATGGCTACACCTTC. The chain combines TRBV15 with TRBJ1-2; possibly TRBD1 for D (5 bases). V dropped 4 bases and J dropped 6 bases, with 12 bases sitting between them. The CDR3 sequence is 13 residues long. The germline CDR1 and CDR2 sequences are LNHNV and YYDKDF (reference sequence).

V gene TRBV19 combines with J gene TRBJ2-1, with 7 bases matching TRBD2. The J segment lost 5 bases and the V segment lost 5 bases, leaving 9 bases of the junction unmatched. The CDR3 extends over 15 amino acids. The germline V gene encodes CDR1 LNHDA and CDR2 SQIVND (reference sequence). In DNA, the CDR3 is TGTGCCAGTAGTTTGACTAGCAAGCTAAACAATGAGCAGTTCTTC. Its protein is CASSLTSKLNNEQFF.

The rearrangement uses TRBV4-1 and TRBJ2-1, with D perhaps given as TRBD1 or TRBD2 (7 bases each). The germline V and J ends were trimmed by 10 bases and 0 bases, with 10 bases remaining between them. Germline-derived CDR1 and CDR2 are MGHRA and YSYEKL. This CDR3 is built from 13 residues. The CDR3 nucleotides read TGCGCCACCAGGGGGGGCTCCTACAATGAGCAGTTCTTC. This translates into CATRGGSYNEQFF.